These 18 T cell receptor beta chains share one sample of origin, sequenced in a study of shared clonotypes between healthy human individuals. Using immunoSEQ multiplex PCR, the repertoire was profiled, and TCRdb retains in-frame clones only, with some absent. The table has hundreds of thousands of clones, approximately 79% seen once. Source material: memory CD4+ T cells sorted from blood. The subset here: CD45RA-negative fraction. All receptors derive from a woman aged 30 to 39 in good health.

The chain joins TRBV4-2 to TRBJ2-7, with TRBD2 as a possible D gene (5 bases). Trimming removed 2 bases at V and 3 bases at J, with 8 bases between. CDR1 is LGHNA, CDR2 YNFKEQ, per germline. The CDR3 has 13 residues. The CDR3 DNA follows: TGTGCCAGCAGCCAAATCGGAGGCTACGAGCAGTACTTC. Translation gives CASSQIGGYEQYF.

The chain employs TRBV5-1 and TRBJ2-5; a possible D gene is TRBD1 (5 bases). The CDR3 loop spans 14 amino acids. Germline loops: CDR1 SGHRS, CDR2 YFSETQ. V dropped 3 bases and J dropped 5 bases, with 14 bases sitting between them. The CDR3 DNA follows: TGCGCCAGCAGCTCTGGGGCTATGGTCGAGACCCAGTACTTC. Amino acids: CASSSGAMVETQYF.

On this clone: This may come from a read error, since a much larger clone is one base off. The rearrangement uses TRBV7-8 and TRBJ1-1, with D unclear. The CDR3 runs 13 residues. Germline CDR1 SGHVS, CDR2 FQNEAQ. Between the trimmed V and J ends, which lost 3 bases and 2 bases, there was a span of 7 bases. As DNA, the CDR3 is TGTGCCAGCAGCTTCCAGGAAAACACTGAAGCTTTCTTT. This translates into CASSFQENTEAFF.

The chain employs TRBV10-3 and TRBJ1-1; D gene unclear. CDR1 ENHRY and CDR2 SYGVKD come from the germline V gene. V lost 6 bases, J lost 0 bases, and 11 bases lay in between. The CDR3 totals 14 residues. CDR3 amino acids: CAIRLDALNTEAFF. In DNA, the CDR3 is TGTGCCATCAGGCTGGACGCTTTGAACACTGAAGCTTTCTTT.

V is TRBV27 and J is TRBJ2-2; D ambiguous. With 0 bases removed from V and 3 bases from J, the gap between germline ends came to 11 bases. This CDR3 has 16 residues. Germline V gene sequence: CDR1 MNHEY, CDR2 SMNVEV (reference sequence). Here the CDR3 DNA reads TGTGCCAGCAGTTTATCCTTCGGGTTTGACACCGGGGAGCTGTTTTTT. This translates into CASSLSFGFDTGELFF.

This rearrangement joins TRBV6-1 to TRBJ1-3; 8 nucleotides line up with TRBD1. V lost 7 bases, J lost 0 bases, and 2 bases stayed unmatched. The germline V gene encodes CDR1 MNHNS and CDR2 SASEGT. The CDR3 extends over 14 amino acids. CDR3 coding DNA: TGTGCCAGCAATACAGGGGGCTCTGGAAACACCATATATTTT. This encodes CASNTGGSGNTIYF.

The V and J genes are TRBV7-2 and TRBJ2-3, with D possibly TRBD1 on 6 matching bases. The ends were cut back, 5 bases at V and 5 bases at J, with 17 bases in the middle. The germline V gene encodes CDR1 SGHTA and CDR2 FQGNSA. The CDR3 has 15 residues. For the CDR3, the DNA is TGTGCCAGCAGCAACCAGGGGCTAGCCGGAGATACGCAGTATTTT. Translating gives CASSNQGLAGDTQYF.

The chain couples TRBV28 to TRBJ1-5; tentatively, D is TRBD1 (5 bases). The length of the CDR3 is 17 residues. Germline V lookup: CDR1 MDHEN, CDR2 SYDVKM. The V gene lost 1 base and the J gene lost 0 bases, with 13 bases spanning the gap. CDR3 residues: CASSLSAGLYSNQPQHF. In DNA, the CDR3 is TGTGCCAGCAGTTTATCGGCAGGGCTATATAGCAATCAGCCCCAGCATTTT.

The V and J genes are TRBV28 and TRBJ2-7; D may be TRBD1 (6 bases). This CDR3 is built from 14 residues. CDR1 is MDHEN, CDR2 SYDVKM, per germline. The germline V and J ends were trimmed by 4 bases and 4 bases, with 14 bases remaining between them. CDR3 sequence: CASSSENRVYEQYF. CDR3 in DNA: TGTGCCAGCAGTTCAGAGAACAGGGTTTACGAGCAGTACTTC.

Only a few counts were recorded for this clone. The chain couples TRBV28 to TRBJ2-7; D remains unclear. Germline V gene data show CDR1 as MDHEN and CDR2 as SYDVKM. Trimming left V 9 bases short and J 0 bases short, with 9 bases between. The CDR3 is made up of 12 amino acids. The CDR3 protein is CASGVNSYEQYF. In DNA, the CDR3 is TGTGCCAGTGGGGTAAACTCCTACGAGCAGTACTTC.

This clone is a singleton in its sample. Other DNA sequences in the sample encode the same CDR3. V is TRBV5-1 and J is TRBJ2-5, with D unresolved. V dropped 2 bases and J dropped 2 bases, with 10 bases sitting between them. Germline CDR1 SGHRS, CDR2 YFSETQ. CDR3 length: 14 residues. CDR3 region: CASSLATAQETQYF. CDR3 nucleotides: TGCGCCAGCAGCTTAGCGACGGCTCAAGAGACCCAGTACTTC. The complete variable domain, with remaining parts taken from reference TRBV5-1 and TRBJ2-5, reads KAGVTQTPRYLIKTRGQQVTLSCSPISGHRSVSWYQQTPGQGLQFLFEYFSETQRNKGNFPGRFSGRQFSNSRSEMNVSTLELGDSALYLCASSLATAQETQYFGPGTRLLVL.

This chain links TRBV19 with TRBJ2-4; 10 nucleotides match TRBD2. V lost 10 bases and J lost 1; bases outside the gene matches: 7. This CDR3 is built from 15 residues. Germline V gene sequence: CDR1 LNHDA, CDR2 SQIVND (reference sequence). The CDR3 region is CATSETSGAKNIQYF. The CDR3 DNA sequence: TGTGCCACCTCCGAGACTAGCGGGGCCAAAAACATTCAGTACTTC.

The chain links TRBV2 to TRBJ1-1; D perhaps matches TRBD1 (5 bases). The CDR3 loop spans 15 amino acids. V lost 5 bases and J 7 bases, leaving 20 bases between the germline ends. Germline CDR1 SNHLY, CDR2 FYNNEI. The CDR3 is CASSKLVSGLNEAFF. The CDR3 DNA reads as TGTGCCAGCAGTAAACTCGTTTCAGGGCTCAATGAAGCTTTCTTT.

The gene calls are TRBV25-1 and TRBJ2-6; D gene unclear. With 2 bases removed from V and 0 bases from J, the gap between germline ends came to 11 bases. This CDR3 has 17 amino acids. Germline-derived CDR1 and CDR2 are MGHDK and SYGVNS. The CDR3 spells CASSERQKISGANVLTF. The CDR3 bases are TGTGCCAGCAGTGAAAGGCAGAAAATCTCTGGGGCCAACGTCCTGACTTTC.

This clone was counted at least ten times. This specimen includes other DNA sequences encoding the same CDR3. The CDR3 coding sequence is TGCGCCAGCAGCCCAGGGACGTCTGGAAACACCATATATTTT. As protein: CASSPGTSGNTIYF. This chain links TRBV5-1 with TRBJ1-3; maybe TRBD1 (5 bases). Germline CDR1 reads SGHRS; CDR2 reads YFSETQ. This CDR3 region has 14 residues. V was shortened by 4 bases and J by 1 base, with 9 bases between the two germline ends.

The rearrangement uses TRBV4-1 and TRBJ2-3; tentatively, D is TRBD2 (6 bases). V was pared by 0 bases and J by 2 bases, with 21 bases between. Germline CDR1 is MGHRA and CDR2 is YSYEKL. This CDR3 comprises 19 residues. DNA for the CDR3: TGCGCCAGCAGCCAAGAACCCGTCCCGGGACTCTCACTCACAGATACGCAGTATTTT. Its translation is CASSQEPVPGLSLTDTQYF.

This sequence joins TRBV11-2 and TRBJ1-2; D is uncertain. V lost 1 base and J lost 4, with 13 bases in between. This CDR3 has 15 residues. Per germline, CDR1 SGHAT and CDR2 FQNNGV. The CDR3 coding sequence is TGTGCCAGCAGCTTAGTGGGCGTAGAACGCTATGGCTACACCTTC. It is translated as CASSLVGVERYGYTF. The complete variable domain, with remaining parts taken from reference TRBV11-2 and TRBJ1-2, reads EAGVAQSPRYKIIEKRQSVAFWCNPISGHATLYWYQQILGQGPKLLIQFQNNGVVDDSQLPKDRFSAERLKGVDSTLKIQPAKLEDSAVYLCASSLVGVERYGYTFGSGTRLTVV.

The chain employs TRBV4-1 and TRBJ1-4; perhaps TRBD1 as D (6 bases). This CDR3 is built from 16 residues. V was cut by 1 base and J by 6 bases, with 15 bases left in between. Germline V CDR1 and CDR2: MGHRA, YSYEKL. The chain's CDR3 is CASSQGNRVRDEKLFF. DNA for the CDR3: TGCGCCAGCAGCCAAGGAAACAGGGTTAGAGATGAAAAACTGTTTTTT.